The sequence of this T cell receptor (beta chain) was determined in a study of OX40 agonist ivuxolimab in advanced cancers. Only in-frame clones appear in the TCRdb table, and some are missing; sequencing was by immunoSEQ multiplex PCR. Altogether around 130,000 clones are present, approximately 92% being singletons, with the ten largest covering roughly 0.15%. The CDR3 contains 15 residues. Trimming pared 10 bases from V and 3 bases from J, leaving 20 bases between. CDR1 is MDHEN, CDR2 SYDVKM, per germline. Here the sequenced sample was CD4+ or CD8+ T cells sorted from blood, taken in a trial of the OX40 agonist ivuxolimab. The chain carries TRBV28 and TRBJ2-3, with a possible D match to TRBD1 (6 bases). The receptor was isolated from an adult with an advanced solid tumor such as melanoma, head and neck, liver or kidney cancer. CDR3 DNA sequence: TGTGCCATACTACAGCGAGGGGGAAGTACAGATACGCAGTATTTT. Its protein product is CAILQRGGSTDTQYF.